This T cell receptor (beta chain) came from a study of human T cells and chemical hapten exposure. The J segment lost 1 base and the V segment lost 3 bases, leaving 7 bases of the junction unmatched. The CDR3 totals 17 residues. From germline, CDR1 is SGHVS and CDR2 FQNEAQ. Time point defined: pre-sensitization, week 0. As to treatment: therapeutic diphenylcyclopropenone sensitization with weekly scalp DPC. TCRdb independently ran MiXCR on the RACE reads; one entry per CDR3 protein. There are about 39,000 distinct CDR3 sequences in the sample; 9.5% to 15% occur only once, and about 5.7% lies in the top ten. This clonotype was found many times.

The TCR was taken from a woman younger than 45 with alopecia areata. Some clones in this sample may be carry-over from other donors' samples. Material: whole blood, obtained in connection with sensitization to the hapten diphenylcyclopropenone (DPC). This chain joins TRBV7-8 and TRBJ2-3; 10 nucleotides agree with TRBD2. CDR3 protein: CASSLGASGSRTDTQYF. The CDR3 DNA follows: TGTGCCAGCAGCTTGGGTGCTAGCGGGAGTCGCACAGATACGCAGTATTTT.